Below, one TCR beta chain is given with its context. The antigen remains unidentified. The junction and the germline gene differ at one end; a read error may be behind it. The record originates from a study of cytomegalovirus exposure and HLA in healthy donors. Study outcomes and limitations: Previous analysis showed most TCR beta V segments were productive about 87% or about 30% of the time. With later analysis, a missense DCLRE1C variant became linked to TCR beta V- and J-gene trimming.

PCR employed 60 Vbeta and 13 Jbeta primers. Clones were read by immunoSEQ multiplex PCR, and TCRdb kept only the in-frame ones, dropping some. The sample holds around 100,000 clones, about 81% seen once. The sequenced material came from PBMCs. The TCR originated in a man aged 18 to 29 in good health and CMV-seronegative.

The CDR3 is CASRFRDRGRIAFF. The CDR3 coding sequence is TGTGCCAGCCGTTTCCGGGACAGGGGGCGCATAGCTTTCTTT. V is TRBV27 and J is TRBJ1-1, with TRBD1 matching over 12 bases. The germline V gene has CDR1 MNHEY and CDR2 SMNVEV (reference sequence). This CDR3 contains 14 residues.